The sequence of this T cell receptor (beta chain) was determined in a study of Graves' ophthalmopathy and Graves' hyperthyroidism. Study-wide context: Before any treatment was given, at initial diagnosis, peripheral blood was collected. Study-wide findings and caveats: Detection in blood was also observed for most expanded thyroid clonotypes above 0.001 frequency.

Germline trimming cut 4 bases from V and 9 bases from J; bases unmatched to any gene: 6. The CDR3 has 13 residues. Germline V CDR1 and CDR2: SGHTA, FQGNSA. Amplified TCR beta CDR3 regions were obtained using RNA transcripts as template. HTBI-primed first-round RT-PCR preceded second-round multiplex PCR. TCRdb recomputed calls from the multiplex PCR reads with MiXCR, one row per CDR3 protein. The sample yields 57,000 or so distinct CDR3 sequences, 45% to 55% seen once. From fresh peripheral blood, 10 ml in volume, the PBMCs were obtained. As for this clonotype: Its target is unknown.

The rearrangement uses TRBV7-2 and TRBJ2-7; 10 bases align to TRBD1. The sequenced sample was peripheral blood. The receptor comes from an adult woman with Graves' ophthalmopathy. The CDR3 nucleotides read TGTGCCAGCAGCTCGGGACAGGGGAAGGGGCAGTACTTC. Residues: CASSSGQGKGQYF. The full variable domain, completed using reference TRBV7-2 and TRBJ2-7, is GAGVSQSPSNKVTEKGKDVELRCDPISGHTALYWYRQSLGQGLEFLIYFQGNSAPDKSGLPSDRFSAERTGGSVSTLTIQRTQQEDSAVYLCASSSGQGKGQYFGPGTRLTVT.